These 27 T cell receptor beta chains came from one sample sequenced in a study of control samples from healthy donors and cancer patients. Profiled with immunoSEQ multiplex PCR; TCRdb holds only in-frame clones, not every one. This table holds about 150,000 clones, about 94% found once. The sequencing sample was made of blood. Every receptor here comes from a middle-aged man in good health.

This chain connects TRBV19 to TRBJ1-1; D is unresolved. The ends were cut back, 6 bases at V and 2 bases at J, with 13 bases in the middle. The CDR3 has 14 residues. The germline CDR1 and CDR2 sequences are LNHDA and SQIVND (reference sequence). The CDR3 sequence: CASRRLSNNTEAFF. For the CDR3, the DNA is TGTGCCAGTAGACGACTTAGCAATAACACTGAAGCTTTCTTT.

This clone has just one count. The CDR3 bases are TGTGCCAGTAGTATAGATCTCGGCAGAACCTACGAGCAGTACTTC. This gives the protein CASSIDLGRTYEQYF. This chain connects TRBV19 to TRBJ2-7; no clear D gene. Trimming shortened V by 0 bases and J by 2 bases, and 11 bases separated the two germline ends. The CDR3 is 15 residues long. Germline V lookup: CDR1 LNHDA, CDR2 SQIVND (reference sequence).

This rearrangement joins TRBV6-5 to TRBJ2-1; 9 positions agree with TRBD2. CDR1 MNHEY and CDR2 SVGAGI come from the germline V gene. V shed 4 bases, J shed 8 bases, and the junction held 6 bases outside the gene matches. The length of the CDR3 is 14 residues. In DNA form, the CDR3 reads TGTGCCAGCAGTTGGAGCGGGGGGACCGATGAGCAGTTCTTC. Translation: CASSWSGGTDEQFF.

The chain combines TRBV19 with TRBJ1-1; TRBD1 might be the D (5 bases). Trimming left V 4 bases short and J 2 bases short, with 11 bases between. The germline CDR1 and CDR2 sequences are LNHDA and SQIVND (reference sequence). The CDR3 contains 14 residues. This CDR3 is CASSTRDGNTEAFF. The CDR3 coding sequence is TGTGCCAGTAGTACTAGGGACGGCAACACTGAAGCTTTCTTT.

The V gene is TRBV6-5, the J gene TRBJ2-2; maybe TRBD1 (5 bases). The germline gives CDR1 MNHEY, CDR2 SVGAGI. The CDR3 contains 15 residues. V lost 4 bases and J 0 bases, leaving 9 bases between the germline ends. CDR3 in DNA: TGTGCCAGCAGTTTTCAGGGCGCGAACACCGGGGAGCTGTTTTTT. It specifies CASSFQGANTGELFF.

The chain recombines TRBV27 with TRBJ1-6; TRBD1 matches 7 bases. This CDR3 contains 18 residues. With 3 bases clipped from V and 7 bases from J, the junction kept 15 bases outside the gene matches. Germline assignment: CDR1 MNHEY and CDR2 SMNVEV (reference sequence). CDR3 coding DNA: TGTGCCAGCAGTTTTGAGGGCGTTACAGGGGCGTCGAATTCACCCCTCCACTTT. Translated: CASSFEGVTGASNSPLHF.

The V gene is TRBV4-3, the J gene TRBJ1-1; D not resolved. This CDR3 comprises 14 residues. Between the trimmed V and J ends, which lost 1 base and 4 bases, there was a span of 10 bases. The germline CDR1 and CDR2 sequences are LGHNA and YSLEER. Written as DNA, the CDR3 is TGCGCCAGCAGCCAAGTTGGCAGGAGCACTGAAGCTTTCTTT. Translation: CASSQVGRSTEAFF.

The chain has TRBV18 and TRBJ1-5; D remains unclear. V lost 4 bases and J lost 1, with 14 bases in between. CDR1 KGHSH and CDR2 LQKENI come from the germline V gene. CDR3 length: 16 amino acids. The CDR3 DNA follows: TGTGCCAGCTCACTCCGGGGTTTAGGGAGCAATCAGCCCCAGCATTTT. Translated, it gives CASSLRGLGSNQPQHF.

J is TRBJ1-1 and V is TRBV7-2, with 8 bases lining up with TRBD1. J gave up 5 bases and V 3 bases, and 2 bases lay outside the gene matches. Germline lookup yields CDR1 SGHTA and CDR2 FQGNSA. The length of the CDR3 is 13 residues. CDR3 sequence: CASSFDRGTEAFF. CDR3 nucleotide sequence: TGTGCCAGCAGCTTCGACAGGGGAACTGAAGCTTTCTTT.

V is TRBV6-5 and J is TRBJ1-2; weak D call: TRBD1 (5 bases). The CDR3 is 15 residues long. Looked up from germline, CDR1 is MNHEY and CDR2 is SVGAGI. Trimming removed 6 bases at V and 4 bases at J, with 18 bases between. The CDR3 nucleotides are TGTGCCAGCAGGGGGGATCGACAGAGCCCCTATGGCTACACCTTC. Protein: CASRGDRQSPYGYTF.

V and J are TRBV24-1 and TRBJ2-2, with TRBD2 matching 11 bases. The CDR3 length is 19 residues. Germline trimming cut 4 bases from V and 7 bases from J; bases unmatched to any gene: 16. Germline V gene sequence: CDR1 KGHDR, CDR2 SFDVKD. The CDR3 nucleotides are TGTGCCACCAGTGACATAGCGGGGGGGCCCCAGCCTGGGGTCGGGGAGCTGTTTTTT. Protein sequence: CATSDIAGGPQPGVGELFF.

V and J are TRBV10-3 and TRBJ2-7; D is unresolved. Germline-derived CDR1 and CDR2 are ENHRY and SYGVKD. There are 13 residues in the CDR3. Trimming stripped 3 bases from V and 3 bases from J, with 9 bases between. CDR3 DNA sequence: TGTGCCATCAGTGATAGGCCTGACTACGAGCAGTACTTC. It yields the protein CAISDRPDYEQYF.

The rearrangement links TRBV5-1 to TRBJ1-1; 10 bases map to TRBD1. In germline, CDR1 is SGHRS, CDR2 YFSETQ. This CDR3 has 17 amino acids. Trimming took 5 bases from V and 5 from J; bases not matched to a gene: 15. The CDR3 loop is CASSRSLGGTGVTEAFF. The CDR3 nucleotides read TGCGCCAGCAGTAGAAGTTTAGGAGGGACAGGGGTTACTGAAGCTTTCTTT.

The chain recombines TRBV5-1 with TRBJ1-1; TRBD1 aligns across 10 bases. This CDR3 comprises 16 residues. The germline V gene has CDR1 SGHRS and CDR2 YFSETQ. The V and J ends lost 4 bases and 5 bases, in that order; junction bases with no gene match: 11. The CDR3: CASSGGTGAKGTEAFF. CDR3 coding DNA: TGCGCCAGCAGCGGTGGGACAGGGGCCAAGGGGACTGAAGCTTTCTTT.

The chain recombines TRBV6-5 with TRBJ1-1; TRBD1 agrees at 7 bases. The CDR3 covers 13 residues. V dropped 7 bases and J dropped 3; count of bases not matched to a gene: 5. Germline V gene lookup returns CDR1 MNHEY and CDR2 SVGAGI. Here the CDR3 DNA reads TGTGCCAGCAAATCGACAGGGCACACTGAAGCTTTCTTT. Amino acids: CASKSTGHTEAFF.

This sequence joins TRBV6-5 and TRBJ2-1, with D perhaps TRBD1 (6 bases). V lost 7 bases to trimming and J lost 1 base, with 8 bases between them. Germline V gene data show CDR1 as MNHEY and CDR2 as SVGAGI. CDR3 length: 13 residues. The CDR3 is CASTGQSYNEQFF. The CDR3 DNA reads TGTGCCAGCACAGGACAGTCCTACAATGAGCAGTTCTTC.

The genes are TRBV23-1 and TRBJ2-5; 7 positions match TRBD2. TRBV23-1 is filed as an ORF, its function uncertain. Germline trimming cut 10 bases from V and 7 bases from J; bases unmatched to any gene: 12. The CDR3 spans 13 residues. CDR3: CAIKRGRGGTQYF. The CDR3 coding sequence is TGCGCCATCAAGCGGGGCCGCGGGGGGACCCAGTACTTC.

The chain recombines TRBV6-5 with TRBJ2-7, with D tentatively TRBD1 (6 bases). Germline V gene data show CDR1 as MNHEY and CDR2 as SVGAGI. Trimming left V 6 bases short and J 3 bases short, with 18 bases between. The CDR3 extends over 15 amino acids. The CDR3 sequence: CASSDGYRDGYEQYF. DNA of the CDR3: TGTGCCAGCAGCGACGGGTACAGGGATGGCTACGAGCAGTACTTC.

In nucleotides, the CDR3 is TGTGCCAGTAGTAGGGCCAGGGGGGACAATAGCAATCAGCCCCAGCATTTT. It specifies CASSRARGDNSNQPQHF. V and J are TRBV19 and TRBJ1-5; 7 positions match TRBD1. This CDR3 region has 17 residues. CDR1 LNHDA and CDR2 SQIVND come from the germline V gene (reference sequence). V shed 4 bases, J shed 0 bases, and the junction held 9 bases outside the gene matches.

This clone was observed once. This chain's CDR3 is CASRTSGGHEQFF. The CDR3 DNA reads TGTGCCAGCAGGACTAGCGGGGGGCATGAGCAGTTCTTC. The gene calls are TRBV7-9 and TRBJ2-1, with 13 nucleotides matching TRBD2. The CDR3 loop spans 13 amino acids. From germline, CDR1 is SEHNR and CDR2 FQNEAQ (reference sequence). The J segment lost 8 bases and the V segment lost 6 bases, leaving 1 base of the junction unmatched.

This clone was observed a single time. This sample includes further DNA sequences coding for the same CDR3. The DNA of the CDR3 is TGTGCCAGCAGTCGACGAGGGACGGCCTCTAACTATGGCTACACCTTC. This gives the protein CASSRRGTASNYGYTF. V is TRBV6-6 and J is TRBJ1-2; maybe TRBD1 (5 bases). This CDR3 spans 16 amino acids. V was clipped by 5 bases and J by 0 bases, with 16 bases between them. Germline V gives CDR1 MNHNY, CDR2 SVGAGI (reference sequence).

This clone has a single count. The chain employs TRBV7-6 and TRBJ2-3; TRBD2 aligns across 7 bases. Unmatched junction bases numbered 6, after V lost 1 base and J lost 5 bases. This CDR3 spans 15 amino acids. In germline, CDR1 is SGHVS, CDR2 FNYEAQ. Here the CDR3 DNA reads TGTGCCAGCAGCTTAGGGGCTTCGGGGGGAGATACGCAGTATTTT. Protein product: CASSLGASGGDTQYF.

This chain connects TRBV12-3 or TRBV12-4 to TRBJ1-1; 7 nucleotides agree with TRBD1. The CDR3 sequence is 13 residues long. J was trimmed by 3 bases and V by 3 bases; bases with no gene match: 1. This CDR3 reads CASSLRGHTEAFF. In DNA, the CDR3 is TGTGCCAGCAGTTTGAGGGGGCACACTGAAGCTTTCTTT.

The chain carries TRBV5-1 and TRBJ2-7, with TRBD2 identical over 9 bases. The germline V gene has CDR1 SGHRS and CDR2 YFSETQ. The CDR3 loop spans 17 amino acids. V lost 0 bases to trimming and J lost 0 bases; unmatched junction nucleotides: 7. In DNA form, the CDR3 reads TGCGCCAGCAGCTTGGATAGCGGGGGATGGGGCTCCTACGAGCAGTACTTC. It specifies CASSLDSGGWGSYEQYF.

This rearrangement joins TRBV27 to TRBJ2-1; D is possibly TRBD1 or TRBD2 (6 bases each). CDR3 length: 15 amino acids. The V end was cut by 2 bases, the J end by 0 bases, with 8 bases between. Germline V gene sequence: CDR1 MNHEY, CDR2 SMNVEV (reference sequence). CDR3 region: CASSLRGDSYNEQFF. The CDR3 nucleotides are TGTGCCAGCAGTTTAAGGGGGGACTCCTACAATGAGCAGTTCTTC.

The V gene is TRBV29-1, the J gene TRBJ2-5; TRBD1 might be the D (5 bases). V was cut by 1 base and J by 4 bases, with 10 bases left in between. CDR1 and CDR2 (germline): SQVTM, ANQGSEA. The CDR3 totals 13 residues. Written as DNA, the CDR3 is TGCAGCGTTGAAGTAACAGGCCCAGAGACCCAGTACTTC. Translation gives CSVEVTGPETQYF.

J is TRBJ1-1 and V is TRBV18; D ambiguous. CDR1 is KGHSH and CDR2 is LQKENI in the germline V gene. CDR3 length: 14 residues. The V end was cut by 3 bases, the J end by 0 bases, with 8 bases between. The CDR3 region has the DNA TGTGCCAGCTCACCGGTCTTTATGAACACTGAAGCTTTCTTT. Its protein is CASSPVFMNTEAFF.